The T cell receptor beta chain described here comes from a study of CD8 T cells in Susac syndrome. Looked up from germline, CDR1 is KGHDR and CDR2 is SFDVKD. The CDR3 is made up of 13 amino acids. Trimming removed 9 bases from V and 6 bases from J, with 14 bases in between. The authors sequenced TCR beta from blood CD8+ and CD4+ T cells. Matching for age and sex applied to the controls, who were healthy donors. Broader study findings: It was acknowledged by the study that relatively few individuals were included in its TCR sequencing and HLA analysis.

cDNA came from around 0.5 to 1 ug RNA primed by random hexamers. Coverage of TCR beta CDR3 amplification by immunoSEQ multiplex PCR extended to 54 Vbeta and 13 Jbeta. Each CDR3 protein gets one entry after TCRdb re-called the immunoSEQ multiplex PCR reads with MiXCR. The profile shows under 200,000 distinct CDR3 sequences, approximately 90% of them singletons. Regarding this clonotype: Its antigen is as yet unknown.

The clonotype originates from a human donor in good health. The chain links TRBV24-1 to TRBJ2-1, with D unclear. Source material: CD4+ T cells from PBMCs. For the CDR3, the DNA is TGTGCCACCTCGCGCGTCGACGCCAATGAGCAGTTCTTC. Translation: CATSRVDANEQFF.